This T cell receptor beta chain appears in the sequencing data of a study of blood T cell repertoires in COVID-19. On the study more broadly: Some COVID-19 samples were acute and others convalescent; all came from the United States, Italy and Spain. T cells, B-cell-depleted T cells, or PBMCs supplied cDNA or gDNA.

Clones were sequenced by immunoSEQ multiplex PCR, and TCRdb holds only the in-frame ones, with some missing. The sample lists about 90,000 clones, around 88% seen once, with 0.47% in the top ten. The CDR3 contains 12 residues. Germline V lookup: CDR1 SGHVS, CDR2 FQNEAQ. The V end lost 2 bases, the J end lost 4 bases, and 4 bases lay between the germline ends. The sequenced sample consisted of peripheral blood. The receptor was isolated from a man aged 55 to 70 with acute or convalescent COVID-19. This chain uses TRBV7-8 with TRBJ2-3, with D hard to call. The CDR3 coding sequence is TGTGCCAGCAGCTTATTATCAGATACGCAGTATTTT. It yields the protein CASSLLSDTQYF.